Each of the 28 T cell receptor beta chains below was sequenced from the same sample in a study of long-term antiretroviral therapy in people with HIV. immunoSEQ v3.0 was run at survey level. Sequencing used immunoSEQ multiplex PCR; TCRdb keeps in-frame clones, though not all of them. The sample has some 43,000 clones; around nine tenths are singletons. The input for sequencing was unsorted PBMCs, taken 0.1 years before starting antiretroviral therapy. Every receptor here comes from a woman between 50 and 59 years old with HIV.

The chain uses TRBV2 and TRBJ2-3; 12 bases map to TRBD2. Germline V CDR1 and CDR2: SNHLY, FYNNEI. With V trimmed by 6 bases and J by 4 bases, 5 bases remained unmatched. The CDR3 length is 15 residues. The CDR3 DNA reads as TGTGCCAGCAGGAGGACTAGCGGGGTGGCAGATACGCAGTATTTT. Protein sequence: CASRRTSGVADTQYF.

V usage is TRBV5-5 and J usage is TRBJ1-3; D gene unclear. The CDR3 spans 16 residues. Germline V CDR1 and CDR2: SGHKS, YYEKEE (reference sequence). With 1 base removed from V and 0 bases from J, the gap between germline ends came to 11 bases. The CDR3 protein is CASSLSWESSGNTIYF. In nucleotides, the CDR3 is TGTGCCAGCAGCTTGTCTTGGGAAAGCTCTGGAAACACCATATATTTT.

This clone was found once. This rearrangement joins TRBV28 to TRBJ1-5; 8 bases line up with TRBD1. Germline trimming cut 6 bases from V and 6 bases from J; bases unmatched to any gene: 7. This CDR3 is 14 amino acids long. CDR1 is MDHEN, CDR2 SYDVKM, per germline. This chain's CDR3 is CASRLSGGSQPQHF. In nucleotides, the CDR3 is TGTGCCAGCAGACTGTCAGGGGGCAGTCAGCCCCAGCATTTT.

V is TRBV11-2 and J is TRBJ1-2, with D possibly TRBD1 on 5 matching bases. Between the trimmed V and J ends, which lost 5 bases and 4 bases, there was a span of 17 bases. Germline loops: CDR1 SGHAT, CDR2 FQNNGV. CDR3 size: 15 residues. CDR3 residues: CASSPWGREVYGYTF. Here the CDR3 DNA reads TGTGCCAGCAGCCCATGGGGGAGAGAAGTCTATGGCTACACCTTC.

The V gene is TRBV7-2, the J gene TRBJ2-5, with a weak D call TRBD1 (5 bases). The V and J ends lost 5 bases and 5 bases respectively, with 15 bases between them. Germline loops: CDR1 SGHTA, CDR2 FQGNSA. This CDR3 contains 14 residues. As DNA, the CDR3 is TGTGCCAGCAGCCCCCAGTCAGGGCCGGAGACCCAGTACTTC. This codes for CASSPQSGPETQYF.

This chain links TRBV7-9 with TRBJ1-2; 10 bases agree with TRBD1. The V segment lost 5 bases and the J segment 8 bases; nucleotides outside the gene matches: 11. Germline CDR1 and CDR2: SEHNR and FQNEAQ (reference sequence). This CDR3 spans 15 amino acids. CDR3 protein: CASSLLRQGADGYTF. CDR3 nucleotide sequence: TGTGCCAGCAGCCTTTTACGACAGGGGGCGGACGGCTACACCTTC. The entire variable domain, with the rest obtained from reference TRBV7-9 and TRBJ1-2, is as follows: DTGVSQNPRHKITKRGQNVTFRCDPISEHNRLYWYRQTLGQGPEFLTYFQNEAQLEKSRLLSDRFSAERPKGSFSTLEIQRTEQGDSAMYLCASSLLRQGADGYTFGSGTRLTVV.

The CDR3 loop is CASSLSGSDTEAFF. CDR3 sequence (DNA): TGTGCCAGCAGCTTATCTGGGTCGGACACTGAAGCTTTCTTT. J is TRBJ1-1 and V is TRBV7-8; D is ambiguous. V lost 2 bases to trimming and J lost 3 bases, with 10 bases between them. Germline V gene lookup returns CDR1 SGHVS and CDR2 FQNEAQ. The CDR3 extends over 14 amino acids.

The rearrangement links TRBV4-1 to TRBJ1-4, with D perhaps TRBD1 (6 bases). From germline, CDR1 is MGHRA and CDR2 YSYEKL. Between the trimmed V and J ends, which lost 4 bases and 5 bases, there was a span of 11 bases. The CDR3 is 14 residues long. DNA of the CDR3: TGCGCCAGCAGCCTGACAGGTGTCAATGAAAAACTGTTTTTT. Translated: CASSLTGVNEKLFF.

This chain uses TRBV27 with TRBJ2-2, with TRBD1 identical over 12 bases. The CDR3 has 16 amino acids. The V gene end was trimmed by 7 bases and the J gene end by 4 bases; junction bases not matched to a gene: 7. Germline V gives CDR1 MNHEY, CDR2 SMNVEV (reference sequence). The CDR3 DNA reads TGTGCCAGCACCCGGGACAGGGGGCCTAGCACCGGGGAGCTGTTTTTT. Protein product: CASTRDRGPSTGELFF.

Written as DNA, the CDR3 is TGTGCCAGCAGCTTAAGCCCTAGCGGGGGGGCAGAGACCCAGTACTTC. Encoded protein: CASSLSPSGGAETQYF. The chain has TRBV7-9 and TRBJ2-5; 12 bases agree with TRBD2. Germline V gene sequence: CDR1 SEHNR, CDR2 FQNEAQ (reference sequence). The CDR3 has 16 amino acids. Losses at the gene ends were 2 bases for V and 4 bases for J; bases not matched to a gene: 5.

The rearrangement links TRBV18 to TRBJ2-7, with unresolved D. The CDR3 has 13 amino acids. Between the trimmed V and J ends, which lost 1 base and 3 bases, there was a span of 7 bases. Looked up from germline, CDR1 is KGHSH and CDR2 is LQKENI. The chain's CDR3 is CASSPQGLYEQYF. CDR3 bases: TGTGCCAGCTCACCACAGGGCCTCTACGAGCAGTACTTC. Variable domain in full (rest from reference TRBV18 and TRBJ2-7): NAGVMQNPRHLVRRRGQEARLRCSPMKGHSHVYWYRQLPEEGLKFMVYLQKENIIDESGMPKERFSAEFPKEGPSILRIQQVVRGDSAAYFCASSPQGLYEQYFGPGTRLTVT.

J is TRBJ2-7 and V is TRBV6-1, with D maybe TRBD1 (6 bases). Per germline, CDR1 MNHNS and CDR2 SASEGT. V lost 5 bases and J lost 2, with 10 bases in between. CDR3 length equals 13 residues. CDR3 region: CASSMDSPYEQYF. CDR3 in DNA: TGTGCCAGCAGTATGGACAGCCCCTACGAGCAGTACTTC.

This chain uses TRBV4-2 with TRBJ1-1; D perhaps matches TRBD1 (5 bases). Trimming left V 4 bases short and J 4 bases short, with 16 bases between. Germline CDR1 LGHNA, CDR2 YNFKEQ. This CDR3 has 15 amino acids. This CDR3 reads CASSRLAGEVTEAFF. The CDR3 bases are TGTGCCAGCAGCCGGTTAGCGGGGGAGGTCACTGAAGCTTTCTTT.

J is TRBJ1-4 and V is TRBV7-2; perhaps TRBD1 as D (6 bases). Trimming cost V 5 bases and J 7 bases, with 14 bases left between them. This CDR3 is 14 amino acids long. CDR1 is SGHTA, CDR2 FQGNSA, per germline. The CDR3 loop is CASSLAGGSEKLFF. As DNA, the CDR3 is TGTGCCAGCAGCCTCGCGGGGGGCAGTGAAAAACTGTTTTTT.

The rearrangement links TRBV7-9 to TRBJ1-6, with D tentatively TRBD1 (5 bases). CDR3 length: 14 residues. Trimming cost V 5 bases and J 9 bases, with 14 bases left between them. Germline CDR1 is SEHNR and CDR2 is FQNEAQ (reference sequence). The CDR3 coding sequence is TGTGCCAGCAGCAGGGACCGCGCTAGTTCACCCCTCCACTTT. Translating it yields CASSRDRASSPLHF.

The chain uses TRBV7-5 and TRBJ1-2; the D call TRBD1 from the table was never checked on the DNA. TRBV7-5 is reported as a pseudogene. This CDR3 comprises 14 residues. The CDR3 reads CARSLFSSYYGYTF. The CDR3 DNA reads as TGTGCCAGAAGCTTATTCTCCAGTTACTATGGCTACACCTTC.

This sequence joins TRBV7-8 and TRBJ2-7, with 9 bases that match TRBD2. The J segment lost 5 bases and the V segment lost 7 bases, leaving 3 bases of the junction unmatched. This CDR3 is built from 12 residues. The germline V gene has CDR1 SGHVS and CDR2 FQNEAQ. CDR3 protein: CASTIAGDEQYF. The CDR3, as DNA: TGTGCCAGCACTATAGCGGGGGACGAGCAGTACTTC. Supplemented by reference TRBV7-8 and TRBJ2-7, the full variable domain reads GAGVSQSPRYKVAKRGQDVALRCDPISGHVSLFWYQQALGQGPEFLTYFQNEAQLDKSGLPSDRFFAERPEGSVSTLKIQRTQQEDSAVYLCASTIAGDEQYFGPGTRLTVT.

This clone was detected a few times. The CDR3: CASGAGQGCEQYF. In nucleotides, the CDR3 is TGCGCCAGTGGGGCGGGACAGGGGTGTGAGCAGTACTTC. The chain carries TRBV10-1 and TRBJ2-7; 10 bases match TRBD1. The ends lost 9 bases at V and 7 bases at J; junction bases unmatched: 9. The CDR3 spans 13 residues. Germline CDR1 WNHNN, CDR2 SYGVQD (reference sequence).

The gene calls are TRBV9 and TRBJ1-3; TRBD1 aligns across 7 bases. Germline V gene sequence: CDR1 SGDLS, CDR2 YYNGEE. There are 16 residues in the CDR3. Trimming at V came to 3 bases and at J to 2 bases, leaving 8 bases not matched to a gene. The CDR3 spells CASSARWTGTGNTIYF. CDR3 nucleotides: TGTGCCAGCAGCGCCCGATGGACAGGCACTGGAAACACCATATATTTT.

This clone appeared once. V usage is TRBV7-9 and J usage is TRBJ2-7, with TRBD1 matching 9 bases. V shed 5 bases and J 5 bases; nucleotides not matched to a gene: 7. Germline values: CDR1 SEHNR, CDR2 FQNEAQ (reference sequence). This CDR3 is built from 14 residues. CDR3 amino acids: CASSPGQGIDEQYF. Here the CDR3 DNA reads TGTGCCAGCAGCCCGGGACAGGGAATCGACGAGCAGTACTTC.

J is TRBJ2-3 and V is TRBV7-3, with TRBD1 identical over 9 bases. Losses at the gene ends were 5 bases for V and 11 bases for J; bases not matched to a gene: 8. CDR1 SGHTA and CDR2 FQGTGA come from the germline V gene. This CDR3 region has 13 residues. Here the CDR3 reads CASSLGGQGGQYF. The CDR3 DNA is TGTGCCAGCAGCCTAGGGGGACAGGGAGGGCAGTATTTT.

V usage is TRBV5-4 and J usage is TRBJ2-3, with TRBD1 matching 10 bases. This CDR3 comprises 16 residues. The trim removed 4 bases at V and 4 bases at J, leaving 9 bases unmatched. CDR1 is SGHNT and CDR2 is YYREEE in the germline V gene (reference sequence). The CDR3 nucleotides read TGTGCCAGCAGCGTTACCGGGACAGGGGTGGCAGATACGCAGTATTTT. This gives the protein CASSVTGTGVADTQYF.

This chain links TRBV4-3 with TRBJ1-2; D is unresolved. Germline lookup yields CDR1 LGHNA and CDR2 YSLEER. Trimming shortened V by 1 base and J by 4 bases, and 13 bases separated the two germline ends. This CDR3 comprises 15 residues. The CDR3 bases are TGCGCCAGCAGCCAAGGGGTGGGCGGACCCTATGGCTACACCTTC. Translated: CASSQGVGGPYGYTF.

This clone was recorded once. The V call is TRBV6-5, the J call TRBJ2-3; 9 bases agree with TRBD1. V shed 6 bases and J 3 bases; nucleotides not matched to a gene: 4. Germline CDR1 reads MNHEY; CDR2 reads SVGAGI. This CDR3 comprises 14 residues. The CDR3 is CASSPGTGTDTQYF. CDR3 bases: TGTGCCAGCAGCCCCGGGACAGGGACAGATACGCAGTATTTT.

V and J are TRBV5-1 and TRBJ2-7; 10 bases agree with TRBD1. V gave up 2 bases and J gave up 6 bases; unmatched junction bases: 5. The V gene's germline CDR1 is SGHRS and CDR2 YFSETQ. This CDR3 spans 14 amino acids. The CDR3 is CASSFRQGAAEQYF. Here the CDR3 DNA reads TGCGCCAGCAGCTTCAGACAGGGGGCTGCCGAGCAGTACTTC.

In its sample, this clone was seen once. V gene TRBV9 combines with J gene TRBJ1-2, with TRBD1 identical over 7 bases. CDR3 length: 13 residues. Germline assignment: CDR1 SGDLS and CDR2 YYNGEE. V gave up 4 bases and J gave up 14 bases; unmatched junction bases: 14. This CDR3 reads CASSPRQGPPGTF. The CDR3, as DNA: TGTGCCAGCAGCCCGAGACAGGGACCCCCCGGAACCTTC.

The V call is TRBV4-1, the J call TRBJ1-1; a weak D match, TRBD1 (5 bases). The V end was cut by 0 bases, the J end by 0 bases, with 17 bases between. Germline V gene data show CDR1 as MGHRA and CDR2 as YSYEKL. The CDR3 sequence is 18 residues long. The CDR3 region has the DNA TGCGCCAGCAGCCAAGACCGCCAACGCGGGACTGTGAACACTGAAGCTTTCTTT. This gives the protein CASSQDRQRGTVNTEAFF.

This chain uses TRBV5-4 with TRBJ2-2, with D perhaps TRBD1 (5 bases). Germline assignment: CDR1 SGHNT and CDR2 YYREEE (reference sequence). The CDR3 extends over 15 amino acids. Trimming stripped 3 bases from V and 10 bases from J, with 19 bases between. Here the CDR3 reads CASSSPLGPSKELFF. CDR3 DNA: TGTGCCAGCAGCTCGCCCCTGGGGCCCAGCAAGGAGCTGTTTTTT.